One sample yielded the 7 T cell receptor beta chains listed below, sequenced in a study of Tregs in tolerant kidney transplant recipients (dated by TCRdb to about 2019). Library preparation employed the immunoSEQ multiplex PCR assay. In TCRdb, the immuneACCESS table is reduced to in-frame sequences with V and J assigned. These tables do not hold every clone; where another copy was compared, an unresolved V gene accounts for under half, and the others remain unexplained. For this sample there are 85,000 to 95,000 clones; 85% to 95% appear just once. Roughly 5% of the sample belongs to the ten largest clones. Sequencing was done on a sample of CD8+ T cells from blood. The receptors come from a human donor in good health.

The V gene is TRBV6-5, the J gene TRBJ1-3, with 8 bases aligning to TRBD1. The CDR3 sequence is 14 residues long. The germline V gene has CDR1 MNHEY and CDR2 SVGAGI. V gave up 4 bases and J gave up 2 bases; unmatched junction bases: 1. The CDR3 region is CASSFRGPGNTIYF. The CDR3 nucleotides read TGTGCCAGCAGTTTCAGGGGGCCTGGAAACACCATATATTTT.

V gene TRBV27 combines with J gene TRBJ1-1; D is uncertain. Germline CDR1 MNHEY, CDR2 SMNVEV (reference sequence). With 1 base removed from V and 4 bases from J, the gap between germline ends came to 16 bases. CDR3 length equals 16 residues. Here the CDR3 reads CASSLYGPSGGTEAFF. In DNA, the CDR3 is TGTGCCAGCAGTTTATACGGCCCCTCGGGTGGCACTGAAGCTTTCTTT.

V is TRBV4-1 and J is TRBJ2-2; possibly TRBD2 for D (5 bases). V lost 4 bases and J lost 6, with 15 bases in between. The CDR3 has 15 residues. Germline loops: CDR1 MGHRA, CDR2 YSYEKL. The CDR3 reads CASSLSGSGSGELFF. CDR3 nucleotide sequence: TGCGCCAGCAGCCTCTCCGGGTCGGGGTCCGGGGAGCTGTTTTTT.

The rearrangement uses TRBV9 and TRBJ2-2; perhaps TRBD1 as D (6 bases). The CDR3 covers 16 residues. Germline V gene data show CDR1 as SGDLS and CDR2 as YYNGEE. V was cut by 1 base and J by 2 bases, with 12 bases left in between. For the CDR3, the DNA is TGTGCCAGCAGCGTATACGGGACACCTAACACCGGGGAGCTGTTTTTT. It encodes CASSVYGTPNTGELFF.

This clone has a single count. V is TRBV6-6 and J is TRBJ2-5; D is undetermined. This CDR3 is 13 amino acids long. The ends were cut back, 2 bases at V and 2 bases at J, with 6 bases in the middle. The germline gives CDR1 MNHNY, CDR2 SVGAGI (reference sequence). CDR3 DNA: TGTGCCAGCAGTTACCACCAACAAGAGACCCAGTACTTC. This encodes CASSYHQQETQYF.

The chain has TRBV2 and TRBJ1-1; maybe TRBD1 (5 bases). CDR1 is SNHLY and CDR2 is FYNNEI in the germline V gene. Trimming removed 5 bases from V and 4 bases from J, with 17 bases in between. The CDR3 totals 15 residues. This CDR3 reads CASSSPGGYGTEAFF. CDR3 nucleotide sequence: TGTGCCAGCAGTAGCCCCGGGGGGTACGGCACTGAAGCTTTCTTT.

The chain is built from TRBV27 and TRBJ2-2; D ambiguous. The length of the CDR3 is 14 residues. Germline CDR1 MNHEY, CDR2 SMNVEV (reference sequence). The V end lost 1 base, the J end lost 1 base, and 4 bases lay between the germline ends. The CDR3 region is CASSLYQNTGELFF. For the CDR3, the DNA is TGTGCCAGCAGTTTATACCAGAACACCGGGGAGCTGTTTTTT.